A selection of T cell receptor beta chains follows, all from one sample in a study of blood T cell repertoires in COVID-19. Sequenced by immunoSEQ multiplex PCR; TCRdb stores in-frame clones only, minus some. The sample gives 120,000 to 150,000 clones, around 81% of which show up once; about an eighth is in the top ten. Sequencing was performed on peripheral blood. The receptors were gathered from a man aged 55 to 70 with active or convalescent COVID-19. The conserved cysteine and the conserved F or W are not part of the CDR3 here. The order of the fields is V gene, D gene, clone size, CDR3 protein. A D gene is named only where the DNA matches it firmly. Where a row states a size, it is once, few, many or the class of an expanded clone; other rows omit it.

v_call: TRBV5-6
d_call: NA
clone_size: NA
cdr3_aa: ASSSLGGGQQPQH

v_call: TRBV7-9
d_call: NA
clone_size: NA
cdr3_aa: ASSLMTEDSPLH

v_call: TRBV14
d_call: NA
clone_size: NA
cdr3_aa: ASSPMGGGFNSYEQY

v_call: TRBV9
d_call: TRBD2
clone_size: NA
cdr3_aa: ASSVRATSGRGHEQF

v_call: TRBV24-1
d_call: TRBD2
clone_size: NA
cdr3_aa: ATSEGLGLTDTQY

v_call: TRBV5-1
d_call: NA
clone_size: NA
cdr3_aa: ASSPDAGSTGELF

v_call: TRBV3-1/TRBV3-2
d_call: TRBD2
clone_size: once
cdr3_aa: ASSQDGSASGSQETQY

v_call: TRBV7-2
d_call: NA
clone_size: NA
cdr3_aa: ASSPDQGREVSPLH

v_call: TRBV10-3
d_call: NA
clone_size: NA
cdr3_aa: AISEWGSENTGELF

v_call: TRBV11-2
d_call: NA
clone_size: once
cdr3_aa: ASSLDSTGYNEQF

v_call: TRBV28
d_call: NA
clone_size: few
cdr3_aa: ASSLGTFSPEQY

v_call: TRBV19
d_call: TRBD2
clone_size: NA
cdr3_aa: ASSIGGLDIKNIQY

v_call: TRBV24-1
d_call: NA
clone_size: few
cdr3_aa: ATSDLLRKNTEAF

v_call: TRBV5-1
d_call: NA
clone_size: NA
cdr3_aa: ASSTGPTTDTQY

v_call: TRBV28
d_call: NA
clone_size: few
cdr3_aa: ASSLDPERGGSPLH

v_call: TRBV7-2
d_call: TRBD1
clone_size: NA
cdr3_aa: ASSSSGQGNEKLF

v_call: TRBV7-8
d_call: TRBD1
clone_size: NA
cdr3_aa: ASSTDRGWFSTDTQY

v_call: TRBV5-6
d_call: TRBD1
clone_size: NA
cdr3_aa: ASLSLGVRDSTNYGYT

v_call: TRBV29-1
d_call: TRBD1
clone_size: NA
cdr3_aa: SVADRENTEAF

v_call: TRBV19
d_call: TRBD2
clone_size: NA
cdr3_aa: ASSTAGLSYEQY

v_call: TRBV6-5
d_call: NA
clone_size: few
cdr3_aa: ASKFRGSSYEQY

v_call: TRBV12-3/TRBV12-4
d_call: NA
clone_size: once
cdr3_aa: ASSQPGVETQY

v_call: TRBV5-4
d_call: NA
clone_size: NA
cdr3_aa: ASSFGGLQETQY

v_call: TRBV28
d_call: TRBD1
clone_size: NA
cdr3_aa: ASMGQGEHEQF

v_call: TRBV11-2
d_call: NA
clone_size: NA
cdr3_aa: ASSRRGEAHEQF

v_call: TRBV11-3
d_call: TRBD2
clone_size: NA
cdr3_aa: ASSLGRRTSGSYNEQF

v_call: TRBV28
d_call: NA
clone_size: few
cdr3_aa: ASILQGQPYYGYT

v_call: TRBV5-4
d_call: NA
clone_size: NA
cdr3_aa: ASSPDSYTEAF

v_call: TRBV10-3
d_call: NA
clone_size: NA
cdr3_aa: AIRAGGGAEAF

v_call: TRBV19
d_call: NA
clone_size: NA
cdr3_aa: ASSMIFGGRGNQPQH

v_call: TRBV10-3
d_call: TRBD2
clone_size: NA
cdr3_aa: AISDSGGINYNEQF

v_call: TRBV4-2
d_call: TRBD1
clone_size: few
cdr3_aa: ASSQEGTGRSYEQY

v_call: TRBV2
d_call: TRBD2
clone_size: once
cdr3_aa: ASTRDYSLGEQF

v_call: TRBV7-9
d_call: TRBD1
clone_size: NA
cdr3_aa: ASSSRDRGDTEAF

v_call: TRBV29-1
d_call: TRBD1
clone_size: NA
cdr3_aa: SVEPDRASGGELF

v_call: TRBV28
d_call: NA
clone_size: NA
cdr3_aa: ASSLGGALPQH

v_call: TRBV19
d_call: TRBD2
clone_size: once
cdr3_aa: ASSTPSGRANIQY

v_call: TRBV5-1
d_call: TRBD1
clone_size: NA
cdr3_aa: ASSSPTGTGGTYEQY

v_call: TRBV30
d_call: NA
clone_size: NA
cdr3_aa: AWSPELNQPQH

v_call: TRBV12-3/TRBV12-4
d_call: TRBD2
clone_size: NA
cdr3_aa: ASSPWGGEQF

v_call: TRBV7-8
d_call: TRBD2
clone_size: NA
cdr3_aa: ASSYRGVGTYEQY

v_call: TRBV5-4
d_call: NA
clone_size: once
cdr3_aa: ASSLARETQY

v_call: TRBV6-2/TRBV6-3
d_call: TRBD1
clone_size: NA
cdr3_aa: ASSPGQAYGYT

v_call: TRBV19
d_call: NA
clone_size: NA
cdr3_aa: ASSKFQGTNEKLF

v_call: TRBV28
d_call: NA
clone_size: NA
cdr3_aa: ASRQPSNYGYT

v_call: TRBV6-2/TRBV6-3
d_call: NA
clone_size: NA
cdr3_aa: ASSYSPGEGTEAF

v_call: TRBV30
d_call: TRBD1
clone_size: NA
cdr3_aa: AWDRGTLNTEAF

v_call: TRBV20-1
d_call: NA
clone_size: NA
cdr3_aa: SASLTRQKLF